This passage covers 11 T cell receptor beta chains from one sample sequenced in a study of blood T cell repertoires in COVID-19. Generated by immunoSEQ multiplex PCR, the TCRdb table keeps only in-frame clones and is missing some. The repertoire has approximately 310,000 clones, around 87% of them found once; the top ten carry 1%. Sequences were obtained from peripheral blood. The receptors come from a man between 45 and 60 years old with active or convalescent COVID-19.

The chain has TRBV2 and TRBJ2-1, with TRBD2 identical over 8 bases. Germline loops: CDR1 SNHLY, CDR2 FYNNEI. V lost 5 bases and J lost 8; bases outside the gene matches: 11. The CDR3 consists of 15 residues. DNA of the CDR3: TGTGCCAGCAGTACAATAGCGGGAACGGGGGATGAGCAGTTCTTC. It codes for CASSTIAGTGDEQFF.

The DNA for the CDR3 is TGTGCCAGCAGCTTAGAGCCAGGGGGGAATACGCAGTATTTT. Amino acid sequence: CASSLEPGGNTQYF. J is TRBJ2-3 and V is TRBV11-2; D is perhaps TRBD1 (7 bases). The CDR3 totals 14 residues. Germline assignment: CDR1 SGHAT and CDR2 FQNNGV. V lost 0 bases, J lost 7 bases, and 11 bases lay in between.

Here the CDR3 reads CASSRTHGPYEQYF. CDR3 DNA: TGCGCCAGCAGCCGAACTCATGGTCCCTACGAGCAGTACTTC. This chain links TRBV4-3 with TRBJ2-7; D remains ambiguous. The V gene lost 4 bases and the J gene lost 2 bases, with 12 bases spanning the gap. The CDR3 has 14 amino acids. Germline V gene lookup returns CDR1 LGHNA and CDR2 YSLEER.

V is TRBV5-4 and J is TRBJ1-1, with 9 bases that match TRBD1. This CDR3 has 15 residues. Per the germline V gene, CDR1 is SGHNT and CDR2 is YYREEE (reference sequence). The junction had 5 bases not matched to a gene; V was cut back by 4 bases and J by 1 base. CDR3 bases: TGTGCCAGCAGCAAGGGGACAGGGTGGAACACTGAAGCTTTCTTT. It translates to CASSKGTGWNTEAFF.

This clone was recorded once. V is TRBV4-1 and J is TRBJ2-5; D is unresolved. The length of the CDR3 is 15 residues. Germline V gives CDR1 MGHRA, CDR2 YSYEKL. V lost 5 bases and J lost 2, with 15 bases in between. The CDR3: CASSSGWAAQETQYF. In DNA, the CDR3 is TGCGCCAGCAGCTCCGGCTGGGCAGCTCAAGAGACCCAGTACTTC.

V usage is TRBV5-4 and J usage is TRBJ2-7; 10 bases agree with TRBD1. Germline V gene sequence: CDR1 SGHNT, CDR2 YYREEE (reference sequence). The CDR3 loop spans 15 amino acids. V shed 3 bases, J shed 0 bases, and the junction held 3 bases outside the gene matches. CDR3 in DNA: TGTGCCAGCAGCTCGGGGACAGGGGTCTCCTACGAGCAGTACTTC. This sequence encodes CASSSGTGVSYEQYF. Full variable domain (outside the CDR3, taken from reference TRBV5-4 and TRBJ2-7): ETGVTQSPTHLIKTRGQQVTLRCSSQSGHNTVSWYQQALGQGPQFIFQYYREEENGRGNFPPRFSGLQFPNYSSELNVNALELDDSALYLCASSSGTGVSYEQYFGPGTRLTVT.

The chain combines TRBV4-1 with TRBJ2-6; 9 bases agree with TRBD1. The germline V gene has CDR1 MGHRA and CDR2 YSYEKL. V lost 1 base to trimming and J lost 0 bases; unmatched junction nucleotides: 10. The CDR3 contains 20 residues. As DNA, the CDR3 is TGCGCCAGCAGCCAAGGTTCCGGACAGGGGAGCCTCTCTGGGGCCAACGTCCTGACTTTC. The encoded protein is CASSQGSGQGSLSGANVLTF.

This clone showed up just a few times. V usage is TRBV18 and J usage is TRBJ2-1, with 11 positions matching TRBD2. Germline CDR1 KGHSH, CDR2 LQKENI. Trimming removed 0 bases from V and 5 bases from J; junction bases left unmatched: 3. The CDR3 sequence is 16 residues long. The chain's CDR3 is CASSPPGTSGHNEQFF. The CDR3 DNA is TGTGCCAGCTCACCACCCGGGACTAGCGGCCACAATGAGCAGTTCTTC.

The chain combines TRBV5-5 with TRBJ2-5; perhaps TRBD2 as D (6 bases). Trimming took 0 bases from V and 9 from J, leaving 21 bases between them. CDR3 length equals 16 residues. Per the germline V gene, CDR1 is SGHKS and CDR2 is YYEKEE (reference sequence). DNA for the CDR3: TGTGCCAGCAGCTTGGGGGCGGCCACCATCTGGGAGGCCCAGTACTTC. This gives the protein CASSLGAATIWEAQYF.

The rearrangement links TRBV24-1 to TRBJ1-4; 7 bases agree with TRBD1. The CDR3 runs 14 residues. Looked up from germline, CDR1 is KGHDR and CDR2 is SFDVKD. The V gene end was trimmed by 9 bases and the J gene end by 8 bases; junction bases not matched to a gene: 11. The CDR3: CATSATGAGEKLFF. The CDR3 DNA reads as TGTGCCACCTCCGCTACAGGGGCGGGGGAAAAACTGTTTTTT.

The chain recombines TRBV5-6 with TRBJ2-5; 8 bases align to TRBD1. With 2 bases clipped from V and 5 bases from J, the junction kept 14 bases outside the gene matches. Germline V gives CDR1 SGHDT, CDR2 YYEEEE. There are 17 residues in the CDR3. The CDR3 protein is CASSFTGQGEVWETQYF. The CDR3 bases are TGTGCCAGCAGCTTTACCGGACAGGGTGAAGTTTGGGAGACCCAGTACTTC. Variable domain in full (rest from reference TRBV5-6 and TRBJ2-5): DAGVTQSPTHLIKTRGQQVTLRCSPKSGHDTVSWYQQALGQGPQFIFQYYEEEERQRGNFPDRFSGHQFPNYSSELNVNALLLGDSALYLCASSFTGQGEVWETQYFGPGTRLLVL.